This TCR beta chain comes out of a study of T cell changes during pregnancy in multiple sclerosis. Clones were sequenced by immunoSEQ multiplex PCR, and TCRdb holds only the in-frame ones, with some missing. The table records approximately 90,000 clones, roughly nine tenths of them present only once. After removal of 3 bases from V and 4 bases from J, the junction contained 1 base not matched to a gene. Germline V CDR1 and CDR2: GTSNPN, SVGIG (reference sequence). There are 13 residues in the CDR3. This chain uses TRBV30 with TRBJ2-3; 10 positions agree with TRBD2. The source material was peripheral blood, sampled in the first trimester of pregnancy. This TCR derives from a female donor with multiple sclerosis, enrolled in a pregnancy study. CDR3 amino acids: CAWSLAGADTQYF. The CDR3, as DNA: TGTGCCTGGAGCCTAGCGGGAGCAGATACGCAGTATTTT.